One sample yielded the 5 T cell receptor beta chains listed below, sequenced in a study of shared clonotypes between healthy human individuals (TCRdb year 2020). For the CD8 naive samples, CD45RO-negative cells were positively selected for CCR7, yielding a CD45RA+CCR7+ population from which TemRA cells were excluded. Library construction relied on the immunoSEQ multiplex PCR assay. TCRdb mirrors the immuneACCESS table, restricted to in-frame sequences. Some clones are absent from its copies; in checked studies, under half trace to an unresolved V gene, and the reason for the others is unknown. The sample includes about 2,100,000 clones, with about 92% observed a single time. The ten largest clones take up approximately 1.7% of the sample. The material sequenced was naive CD8+ T cells from PBMCs. What this sample's cell subset or site label stands for: CD45RA+CCR7+. The receptors here all came from a man aged 18 to 30 in good health. Some clones in this sample may be carry-over from other donors' samples.

V usage is TRBV10-3 and J usage is TRBJ2-7; D not resolved. In germline, CDR1 is ENHRY, CDR2 SYGVKD. This CDR3 has 12 residues. V dropped 8 bases and J dropped 5 bases, with 13 bases sitting between them. The CDR3 sequence is CAIGVIANEQYF. Here the CDR3 DNA reads TGTGCCATCGGGGTTATAGCAAACGAGCAGTACTTC.

The gene calls are TRBV7-2 and TRBJ2-3; unclear D gene. The V gene lost 5 bases and the J gene lost 0 bases, with 12 bases spanning the gap. This CDR3 region has 15 residues. The germline CDR1 and CDR2 sequences are SGHTA and FQGNSA. DNA for the CDR3: TGTGCCAGCAGCCCCGACCAGACGAGCACAGATACGCAGTATTTT. Protein product: CASSPDQTSTDTQYF.

The chain carries TRBV27 and TRBJ1-2, with a weak D call TRBD1 (5 bases). V shed 6 bases and J shed 7 bases, with 18 bases lying between them. This CDR3 has 14 residues. Germline CDR1 reads MNHEY; CDR2 reads SMNVEV (reference sequence). This CDR3 reads CASSARAGQGGYTF. The CDR3 DNA is TGTGCCAGCAGCGCCAGGGCAGGGCAGGGTGGCTACACCTTC.

The chain is built from TRBV11-2 and TRBJ2-6; 10 nucleotides match TRBD1. Germline CDR1 is SGHAT and CDR2 is FQNNGV. J gave up 2 bases and V 7 bases, and 5 bases lay outside the gene matches. The CDR3 loop spans 16 amino acids. The CDR3 DNA sequence: TGTGCCAGCATGACAGGGGGCCTTCCTGGGGCCAACGTCCTGACTTTC. It yields the protein CASMTGGLPGANVLTF.

The rearrangement links TRBV15 to TRBJ2-7; 8 nucleotides agree with TRBD2. The CDR3 extends over 14 amino acids. V gave up 5 bases and J gave up 5 bases; unmatched junction bases: 8. Germline values: CDR1 LNHNV, CDR2 YYDKDF (reference sequence). CDR3 nucleotides: TGTGCCACCAGCCAGACGGGAGGGTGGAACGAGCAGTACTTC. Translation gives CATSQTGGWNEQYF.